The T cell receptor (beta chain) described here comes from a study of control samples from healthy donors and cancer patients. The CDR3 has 14 residues. CDR1 and CDR2 from the germline V gene are LNHDA and SQIVND (reference sequence). J gave up 0 bases and V 9 bases, and 8 bases lay outside the gene matches. TCRdb's copy holds only in-frame clones and misses some; the assay was immunoSEQ multiplex PCR. The sample shows 150,000 to 200,000 clones, around nine tenths of them seen only once. The source of this sequence is a man aged 18 to 30 in good health. The V gene is TRBV19, the J gene TRBJ2-7; 7 positions agree with TRBD1. Sequencing input: blood. Here the CDR3 DNA reads TGTGCCAGCGCGCCGACAGGGAGCTCCTACGAGCAGTACTTC. Its translation is CASAPTGSSYEQYF.